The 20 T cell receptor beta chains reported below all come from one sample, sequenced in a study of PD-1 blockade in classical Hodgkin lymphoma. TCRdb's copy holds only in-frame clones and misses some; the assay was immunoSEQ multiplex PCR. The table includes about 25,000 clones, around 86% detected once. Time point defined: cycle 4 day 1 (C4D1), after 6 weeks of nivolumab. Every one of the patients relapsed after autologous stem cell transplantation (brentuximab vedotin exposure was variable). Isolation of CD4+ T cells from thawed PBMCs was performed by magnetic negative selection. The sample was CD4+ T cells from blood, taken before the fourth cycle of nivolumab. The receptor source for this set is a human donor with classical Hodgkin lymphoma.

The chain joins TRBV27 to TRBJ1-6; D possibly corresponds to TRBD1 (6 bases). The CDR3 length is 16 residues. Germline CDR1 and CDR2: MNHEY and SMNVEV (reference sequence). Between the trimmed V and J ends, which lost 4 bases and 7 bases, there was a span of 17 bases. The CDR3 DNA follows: TGTGCCAGCAGTTCTCGCCTGGGGGCAGGGAATTCACCCCTCCACTTT. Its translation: CASSSRLGAGNSPLHF.

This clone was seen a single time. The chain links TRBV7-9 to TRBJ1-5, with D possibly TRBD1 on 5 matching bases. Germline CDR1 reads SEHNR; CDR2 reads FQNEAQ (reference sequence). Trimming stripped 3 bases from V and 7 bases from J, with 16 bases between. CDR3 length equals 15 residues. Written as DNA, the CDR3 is TGTGCCAGCAGCTTGGCAGGGAGAGAGCCCCAGCCCCAGCATTTT. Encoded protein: CASSLAGREPQPQHF.

DNA of the CDR3: TGTGCCAGCAGCTTAGCTTGGCTCGATGGAAATCAGCCCCAGCATTTT. The encoded protein is CASSLAWLDGNQPQHF. This chain joins TRBV7-2 and TRBJ1-5; D gene uncertain. This CDR3 is 16 amino acids long. The germline V gene encodes CDR1 SGHTA and CDR2 FQGNSA. The germline V and J ends were trimmed by 0 bases and 4 bases, with 13 bases remaining between them.

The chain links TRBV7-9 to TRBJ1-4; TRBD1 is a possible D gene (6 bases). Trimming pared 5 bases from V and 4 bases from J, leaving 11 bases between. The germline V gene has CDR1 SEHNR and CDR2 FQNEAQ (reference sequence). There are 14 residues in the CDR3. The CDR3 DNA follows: TGTGCCAGCAGCGCCGGACAGAATAATGAAAAACTGTTTTTT. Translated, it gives CASSAGQNNEKLFF.

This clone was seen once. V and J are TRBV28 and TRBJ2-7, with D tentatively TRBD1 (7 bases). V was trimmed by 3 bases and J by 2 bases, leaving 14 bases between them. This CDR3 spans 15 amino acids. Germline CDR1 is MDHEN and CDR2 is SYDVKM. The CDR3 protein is CASSLRGDRAYEQYF. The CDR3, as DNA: TGTGCCAGCAGTTTGAGGGGGGACAGAGCCTACGAGCAGTACTTC.

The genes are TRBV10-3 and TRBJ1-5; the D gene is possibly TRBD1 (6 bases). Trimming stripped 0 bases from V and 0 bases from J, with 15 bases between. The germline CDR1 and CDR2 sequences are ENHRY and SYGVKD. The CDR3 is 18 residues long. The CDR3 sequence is CAISESMWTVVSNQPQHF. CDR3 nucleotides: TGTGCCATCAGTGAGTCTATGTGGACAGTAGTTAGCAATCAGCCCCAGCATTTT.

The CDR3 spells CASSPPGTTSYEQYF. As DNA, the CDR3 is TGTGCCAGCTCACCGCCGGGAACCACCTCCTACGAGCAGTACTTC. V gene TRBV18 combines with J gene TRBJ2-7, with D perhaps TRBD2 (5 bases). Between the trimmed V and J ends, which lost 3 bases and 0 bases, there was a span of 12 bases. This CDR3 is built from 15 residues. CDR1 is KGHSH, CDR2 LQKENI, per germline.

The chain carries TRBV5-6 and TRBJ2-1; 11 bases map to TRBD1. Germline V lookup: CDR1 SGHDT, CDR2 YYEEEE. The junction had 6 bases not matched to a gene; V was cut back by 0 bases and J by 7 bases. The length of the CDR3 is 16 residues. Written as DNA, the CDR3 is TGTGCCAGCAGCTTGGGAGGACAGGGGGCTATAAATGAGCAGTTCTTC. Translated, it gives CASSLGGQGAINEQFF.

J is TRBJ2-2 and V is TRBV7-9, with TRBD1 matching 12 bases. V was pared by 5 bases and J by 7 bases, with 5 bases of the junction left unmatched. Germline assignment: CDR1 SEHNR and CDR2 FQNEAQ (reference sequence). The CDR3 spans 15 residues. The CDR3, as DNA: TGTGCCAGCAGCCCGGGACAGGGGGCGAACGGGGAGCTGTTTTTT. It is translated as CASSPGQGANGELFF.

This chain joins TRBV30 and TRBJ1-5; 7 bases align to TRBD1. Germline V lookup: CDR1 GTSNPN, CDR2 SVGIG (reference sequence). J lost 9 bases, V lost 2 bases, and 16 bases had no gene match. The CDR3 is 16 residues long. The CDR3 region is CAWSSRFRGKAWPQHF. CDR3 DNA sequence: TGTGCCTGGAGTTCCCGTTTCAGGGGGAAAGCCTGGCCCCAGCATTTT.

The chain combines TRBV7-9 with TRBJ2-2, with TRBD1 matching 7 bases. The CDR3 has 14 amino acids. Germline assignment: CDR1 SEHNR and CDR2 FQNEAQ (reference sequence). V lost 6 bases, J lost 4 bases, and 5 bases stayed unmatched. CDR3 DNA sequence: TGTGCCAGCAGTCCAACAGGGGTCACCGGGGAGCTGTTTTTT. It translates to CASSPTGVTGELFF.

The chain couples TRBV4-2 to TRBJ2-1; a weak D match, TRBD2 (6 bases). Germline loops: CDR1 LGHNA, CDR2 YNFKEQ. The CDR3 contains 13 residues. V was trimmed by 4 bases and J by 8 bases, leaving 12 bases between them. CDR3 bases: TGTGCCAGCAGCCCCCCGTGGGGGGATGAGCAGTTCTTC. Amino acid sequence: CASSPPWGDEQFF.

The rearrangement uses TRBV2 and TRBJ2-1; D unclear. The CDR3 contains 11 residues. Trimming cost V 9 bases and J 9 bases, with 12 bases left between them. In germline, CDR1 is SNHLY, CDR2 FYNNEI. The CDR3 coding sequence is TGTGCCAGAGAACGTATCATTGAGCAGTTCTTC. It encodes CARERIIEQFF. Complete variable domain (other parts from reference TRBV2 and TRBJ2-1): EPEVTQTPSHQVTQMGQEVILRCVPISNHLYFYWYRQILGQKVEFLVSFYNNEISEKSEIFDDQFSVERPDGSNFTLKIRSTKLEDSAMYFCARERIIEQFFGPGTRLTVL.

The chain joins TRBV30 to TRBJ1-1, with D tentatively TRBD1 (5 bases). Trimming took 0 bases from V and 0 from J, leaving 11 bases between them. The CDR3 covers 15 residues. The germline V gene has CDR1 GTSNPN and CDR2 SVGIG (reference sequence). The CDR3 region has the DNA TGTGCCTGGAGTGTAGAAGGGACCCTGAACACTGAAGCTTTCTTT. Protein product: CAWSVEGTLNTEAFF.

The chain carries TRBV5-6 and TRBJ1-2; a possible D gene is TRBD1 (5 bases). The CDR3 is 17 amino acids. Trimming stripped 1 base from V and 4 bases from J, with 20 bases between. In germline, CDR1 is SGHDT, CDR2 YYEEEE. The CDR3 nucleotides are TGTGCCAGCAGCTTGTATCTGGAGGGCGGGGGAAGCTATGGCTACACCTTC. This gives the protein CASSLYLEGGGSYGYTF. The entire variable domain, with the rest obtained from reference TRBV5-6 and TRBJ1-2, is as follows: DAGVTQSPTHLIKTRGQQVTLRCSPKSGHDTVSWYQQALGQGPQFIFQYYEEEERQRGNFPDRFSGHQFPNYSSELNVNALLLGDSALYLCASSLYLEGGGSYGYTFGSGTRLTVV.

The CDR3 DNA sequence: TGCGCCAGCAGCCCCATAGTAGGGCCCGGCACAGATACGCAGTATTTT. Its protein is CASSPIVGPGTDTQYF. The J gene is TRBJ2-3, the V gene TRBV5-1; no firm D call. Germline values: CDR1 SGHRS, CDR2 YFSETQ. The V end was cut by 4 bases, the J end by 1 base, with 16 bases between. The CDR3 spans 16 residues.

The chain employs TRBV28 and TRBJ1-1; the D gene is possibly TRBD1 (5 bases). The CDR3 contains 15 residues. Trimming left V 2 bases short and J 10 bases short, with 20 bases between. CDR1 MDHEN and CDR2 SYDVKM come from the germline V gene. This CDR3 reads CASSLPGDPIVRAFF. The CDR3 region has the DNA TGTGCCAGCAGTTTACCGGGGGACCCCATAGTCCGAGCTTTCTTT. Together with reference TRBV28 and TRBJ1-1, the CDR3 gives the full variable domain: DVKVTQSSRYLVKRTGEKVFLECVQDMDHENMFWYRQDPGLGLRLIYFSYDVKMKEKGDIPEGYSVSREKKERFSLILESASTNQTSMYLCASSLPGDPIVRAFFGQGTRLTVV.

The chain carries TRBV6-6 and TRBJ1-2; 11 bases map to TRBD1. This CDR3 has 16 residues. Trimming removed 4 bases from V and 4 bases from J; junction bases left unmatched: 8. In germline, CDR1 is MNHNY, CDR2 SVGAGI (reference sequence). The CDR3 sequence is CASSSLGTGGLYGYTF. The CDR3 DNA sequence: TGTGCCAGCAGTTCCCTCGGGACAGGGGGACTCTATGGCTACACCTTC.

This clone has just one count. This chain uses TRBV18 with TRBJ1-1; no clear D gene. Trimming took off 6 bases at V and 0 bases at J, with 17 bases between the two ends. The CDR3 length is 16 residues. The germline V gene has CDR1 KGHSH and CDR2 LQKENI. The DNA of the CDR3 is TGTGCCAGCTCTCCCGTTATTTCGACTGTGAACACTGAAGCTTTCTTT. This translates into CASSPVISTVNTEAFF.

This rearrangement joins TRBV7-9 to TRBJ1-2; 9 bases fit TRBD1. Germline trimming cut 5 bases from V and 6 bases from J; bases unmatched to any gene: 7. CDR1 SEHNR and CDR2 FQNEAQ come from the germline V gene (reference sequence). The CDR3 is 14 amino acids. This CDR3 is CASSESQGAHGYTF. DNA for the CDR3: TGTGCCAGCAGCGAATCACAGGGGGCCCATGGCTACACCTTC.